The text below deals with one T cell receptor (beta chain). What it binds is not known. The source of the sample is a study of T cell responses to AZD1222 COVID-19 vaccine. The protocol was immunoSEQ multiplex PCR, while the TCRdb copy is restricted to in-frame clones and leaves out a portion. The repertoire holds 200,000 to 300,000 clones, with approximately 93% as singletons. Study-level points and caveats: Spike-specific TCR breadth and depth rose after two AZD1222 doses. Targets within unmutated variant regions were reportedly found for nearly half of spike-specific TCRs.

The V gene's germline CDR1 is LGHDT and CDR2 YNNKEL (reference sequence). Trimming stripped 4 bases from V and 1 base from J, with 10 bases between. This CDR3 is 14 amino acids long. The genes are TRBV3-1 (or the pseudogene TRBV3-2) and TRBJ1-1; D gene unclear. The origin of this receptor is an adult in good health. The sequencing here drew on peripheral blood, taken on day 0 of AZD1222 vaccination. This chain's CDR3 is CASSPWASNTEAFF. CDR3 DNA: TGTGCCAGCAGCCCCTGGGCCTCGAACACTGAAGCTTTCTTT.